The present T cell receptor beta chain was sequenced within a study of CD8 T cells in ankylosing spondylitis. Broader study findings: A motif of several highly homologous TCR beta variants was seen as apparently characteristic of ankylosing spondylitis blood. The disease-linked clones had a CD8+ phenotype and low blood frequencies.

This clonotype was found many times. Its cognate antigen is unknown. With molecular barcodes, quantitative 5'-RACE was used to make the TCR beta libraries. TCRdb used MiXCR to reprocess the 5' RACE reads, holding one entry per CDR3 protein. The sample gives 220,000 or so distinct CDR3 sequences, around 19% of which show up once; roughly 42% is in the top ten. CDR1 LGHNA and CDR2 YSLEER come from the germline V gene. The CDR3 spans 14 residues. V lost 0 bases and J 9 bases, leaving 11 bases between the germline ends. The source material was blood, either unsorted or a sorted T cell fraction (not recorded which). The receptor comes from a male donor with ankylosing spondylitis. The chain recombines TRBV4-3 with TRBJ2-2; D is unclear. CDR3 nucleotide sequence: TGCGCCAGCAGCCAAGATCGAGCTACCCGGGAGCTGTTTTTT. As protein: CASSQDRATRELFF.